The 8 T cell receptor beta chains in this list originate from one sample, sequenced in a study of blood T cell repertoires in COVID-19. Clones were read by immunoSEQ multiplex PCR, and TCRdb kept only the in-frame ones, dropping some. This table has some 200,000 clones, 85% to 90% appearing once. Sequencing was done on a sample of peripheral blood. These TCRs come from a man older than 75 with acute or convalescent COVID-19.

This CDR3 is CASSPAPGETQYF. In DNA form, the CDR3 reads TGTGCCAGCTCACCGGCCCCAGGAGAGACCCAGTACTTC. The J gene is TRBJ2-5, the V gene TRBV18; D is undetermined. This CDR3 spans 13 amino acids. Trimming left V 3 bases short and J 4 bases short, with 9 bases between. CDR1 and CDR2 (germline): KGHSH, LQKENI.

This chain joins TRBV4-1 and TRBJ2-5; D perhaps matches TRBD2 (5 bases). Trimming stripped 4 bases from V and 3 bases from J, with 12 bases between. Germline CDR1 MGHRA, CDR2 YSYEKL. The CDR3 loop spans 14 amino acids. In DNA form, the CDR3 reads TGCGCCAGCAGCCTGGGAGTGAGGGAAGAGACCCAGTACTTC. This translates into CASSLGVREETQYF.

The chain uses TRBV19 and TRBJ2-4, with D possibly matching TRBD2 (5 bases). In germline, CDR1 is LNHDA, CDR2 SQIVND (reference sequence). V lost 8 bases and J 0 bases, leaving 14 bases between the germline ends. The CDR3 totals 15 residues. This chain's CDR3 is CASARTGLAKNIQYF. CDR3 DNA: TGTGCCAGTGCCCGGACTGGGCTAGCCAAAAACATTCAGTACTTC.

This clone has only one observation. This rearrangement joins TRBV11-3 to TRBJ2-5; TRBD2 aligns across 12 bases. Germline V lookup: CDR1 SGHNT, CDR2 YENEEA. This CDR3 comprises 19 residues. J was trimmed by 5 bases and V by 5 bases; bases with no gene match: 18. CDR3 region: CASSRQGTSGRPLGETQYF. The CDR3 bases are TGTGCCAGCAGCCGACAGGGCACTAGCGGGAGGCCCCTCGGGGAGACCCAGTACTTC.

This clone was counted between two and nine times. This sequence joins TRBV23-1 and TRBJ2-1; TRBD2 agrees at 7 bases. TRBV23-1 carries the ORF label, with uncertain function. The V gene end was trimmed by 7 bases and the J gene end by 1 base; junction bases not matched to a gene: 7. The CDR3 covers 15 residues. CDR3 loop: CASTKAGFSYNEQFF. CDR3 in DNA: TGCGCCAGCACTAAAGCGGGGTTTTCCTACAATGAGCAGTTCTTC.

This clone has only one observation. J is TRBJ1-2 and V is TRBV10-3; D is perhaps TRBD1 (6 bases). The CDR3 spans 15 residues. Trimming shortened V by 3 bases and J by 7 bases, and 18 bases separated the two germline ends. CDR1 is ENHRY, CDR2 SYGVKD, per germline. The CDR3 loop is CAISDNLQGRGGYTF. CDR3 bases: TGTGCCATCAGTGATAACCTTCAGGGGCGAGGTGGCTACACCTTC.

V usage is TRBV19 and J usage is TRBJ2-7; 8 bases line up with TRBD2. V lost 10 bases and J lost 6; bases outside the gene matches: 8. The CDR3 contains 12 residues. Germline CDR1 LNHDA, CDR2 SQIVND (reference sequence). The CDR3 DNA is TGTGCCACTCAGCGGGAGATTCCCGAGCAGTACTTC. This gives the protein CATQREIPEQYF. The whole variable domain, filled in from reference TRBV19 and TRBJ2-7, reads DGGITQSPKYLFRKEGQNVTLSCEQNLNHDAMYWYRQDPGQGLRLIYYSQIVNDFQKGDIAEGYSVSREKKESFPLTVTSAQKNPTAFYLCATQREIPEQYFGPGTRLTVT.

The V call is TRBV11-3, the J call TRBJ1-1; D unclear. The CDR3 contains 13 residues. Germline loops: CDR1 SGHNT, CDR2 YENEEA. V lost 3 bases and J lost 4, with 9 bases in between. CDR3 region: CASSLSGSTEAFF. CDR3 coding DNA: TGTGCCAGCAGCTTGTCGGGAAGCACTGAAGCTTTCTTT.